These 27 T cell receptor beta chains were sequenced from one sample in a study of human T cells and chemical hapten exposure. Time point described: pre-sensitization, week 0. Treatment in this sample: therapeutic diphenylcyclopropenone sensitization with weekly scalp DPC. TCRdb itself ran the RACE reads through MiXCR, one entry per CDR3 protein. The table includes roughly 260,000 distinct CDR3 sequences, more than 6.5% detected once. The specimen was whole blood, collected in connection with sensitization to the hapten diphenylcyclopropenone (DPC). The receptors derive from a woman between 40 and 55 years old with alopecia areata. Some clones in this sample may be carry-over from other donors' samples.

This clonotype was detected a few times. The gene calls are TRBV6-2 or TRBV6-3 and TRBJ1-1, with TRBD1 matching over 7 bases. Unmatched junction bases numbered 16, after V lost 3 bases and J lost 0 bases. CDR3 length: 19 amino acids. Germline lookup yields CDR1 MNHEY and CDR2 SVGEGT. The CDR3: CASSYGYEVRDSLNTEAFF. Written as DNA, the CDR3 is TGTGCCAGCAGTTATGGTTACGAGGTAAGGGACAGCCTGAACACTGAAGCTTTCTTT.

The chain joins TRBV5-1 to TRBJ1-4, with 7 bases matching TRBD1. Germline V CDR1 and CDR2: SGHRS, YFSETQ. The length of the CDR3 is 16 residues. Germline trimming cut 5 bases from V and 0 bases from J; bases unmatched to any gene: 7. The CDR3 coding sequence is TGCGCCAGCAGTCGGGACAGACCTACAACTAATGAAAAACTGTTTTTT. Translating gives CASSRDRPTTNEKLFF.

The chain employs TRBV5-1 and TRBJ2-3; possible D gene TRBD2, 6 bases. Deletions cut 0 bases from V and 4 bases from J, with 12 bases between. Per the germline V gene, CDR1 is SGHRS and CDR2 is YFSETQ. The CDR3 extends over 15 amino acids. CDR3: CASSLDNGSADTQYF. CDR3 bases: TGCGCCAGCAGCTTGGACAACGGGAGCGCAGATACGCAGTATTTT.

This sequence joins TRBV6-2 or TRBV6-3 and TRBJ2-7; tentatively, D is TRBD2 (6 bases). The germline CDR1 and CDR2 sequences are MNHEY and SVGEGT. V was shortened by 6 bases and J by 2 bases, with 14 bases between the two germline ends. This CDR3 region has 14 residues. CDR3 bases: TGTGCCAGCAGCTCTAGCGCGCTCCCCTACGAGCAGTACTTC. It encodes CASSSSALPYEQYF.

V is TRBV20-1 and J is TRBJ2-3; 10 nucleotides line up with TRBD1. Germline V gene data show CDR1 as DFQATT and CDR2 as SNEGSKA (reference sequence). Trimming cost V 5 bases and J 0 bases; bases outside gene matches: 2. The CDR3 spans 14 residues. CDR3 protein: CSAWDRGSTDTQYF. The DNA for the CDR3 is TGCAGTGCTTGGGACAGGGGTAGCACAGATACGCAGTATTTT.

This clonotype was seen many times. The CDR3 spells CSAKRGGVTDTQYF. The CDR3 DNA follows: TGCAGTGCAAAGCGGGGGGGAGTCACAGATACGCAGTATTTT. The chain uses TRBV20-1 and TRBJ2-3; 10 bases line up with TRBD2. Per the germline V gene, CDR1 is DFQATT and CDR2 is SNEGSKA (reference sequence). The V and J ends lost 6 bases and 2 bases, in that order; junction bases with no gene match: 5. The CDR3 is made up of 14 amino acids.

The CDR3 reads CASSFRGIADGYTF. DNA of the CDR3: TGTGCCAGCAGTTTTCGGGGAATTGCGGACGGCTACACCTTC. V usage is TRBV27 and J usage is TRBJ1-2; D is ambiguous. Germline loops: CDR1 MNHEY, CDR2 SMNVEV (reference sequence). Trimming removed 3 bases at V and 8 bases at J, with 16 bases between. The CDR3 is 14 residues long.

The gene calls are TRBV12-3 or TRBV12-4 and TRBJ2-7, with 13 bases lining up with TRBD2. This CDR3 contains 15 residues. J was trimmed by 6 bases and V by 6 bases; bases with no gene match: 8. CDR3 in amino acids: CASSPSGTSGTEQYF. The CDR3 coding sequence is TGTGCCAGCAGCCCCTCCGGGACTAGCGGGACCGAGCAGTACTTC.

The chain links TRBV29-1 to TRBJ2-2; unclear D gene. V lost 3 bases, J lost 7 bases, and 9 bases lay in between. Germline CDR1 and CDR2: SQVTM and ANQGSEA. The CDR3 is 12 amino acids. The CDR3 here is CSVDAALGELFF. CDR3 DNA sequence: TGCAGCGTTGATGCGGCTCTCGGGGAGCTGTTTTTT.

This chain links TRBV3-1 with TRBJ1-1; D is ambiguous. Germline CDR1 LGHDT, CDR2 YNNKEL (reference sequence). This CDR3 has 12 residues. Trimming pared 5 bases from V and 5 bases from J, leaving 9 bases between. The CDR3 DNA reads as TGTGCCAGCAGCTCAGAAGGGACTGAAGCTTTCTTT. It specifies CASSSEGTEAFF.

The rearrangement joins TRBV20-1 to TRBJ1-1; D might be TRBD1 (6 bases). Germline lookup yields CDR1 DFQATT and CDR2 SNEGSKA (reference sequence). The CDR3 is made up of 11 amino acids. V dropped 8 bases and J dropped 3 bases, with 10 bases sitting between them. CDR3 in amino acids: CSRDKDTEAFF. Written as DNA, the CDR3 is TGCAGTAGGGACAAGGACACTGAAGCTTTCTTT.

This clonotype was detected many times. The chain employs TRBV5-1 and TRBJ1-6; 9 bases agree with TRBD1. CDR1 is SGHRS and CDR2 is YFSETQ in the germline V gene. J was trimmed by 8 bases and V by 5 bases; bases with no gene match: 8. This CDR3 comprises 15 residues. CDR3: CASRQQGAADSPLHF. The CDR3 DNA sequence: TGCGCCAGCAGGCAACAGGGGGCAGCGGATTCACCCCTCCACTTT.

This clonotype was seen only a few times. The DNA for the CDR3 is TGCAGTGCTAGAGTTGCAGGGACTAATTCACCCCTCCACTTT. Translation: CSARVAGTNSPLHF. The chain is built from TRBV20-1 and TRBJ1-6; tentative D call: TRBD1 (5 bases). V was clipped by 1 base and J by 6 bases, with 10 bases between them. The CDR3 has 14 residues. Germline assignment: CDR1 DFQATT and CDR2 SNEGSKA (reference sequence).

This clonotype has ten or more counts. The genes are TRBV7-2 and TRBJ1-2, with a tentative D call TRBD1 (6 bases). The V end lost 5 bases, the J end lost 1 base, and 17 bases lay between the germline ends. CDR1 and CDR2 from the germline V gene are SGHTA and FQGNSA. The CDR3 length is 16 residues. CDR3 residues: CASSPSGPGVNYGYTF. In nucleotides, the CDR3 is TGTGCCAGCAGCCCAAGTGGGCCAGGGGTTAACTATGGCTACACCTTC. Full variable domain (rest looked up from reference TRBV7-2 and TRBJ1-2): GAGVSQSPSNKVTEKGKDVELRCDPISGHTALYWYRQSLGQGLEFLIYFQGNSAPDKSGLPSDRFSAERTGGSVSTLTIQRTQQEDSAVYLCASSPSGPGVNYGYTFGSGTRLTVV.

The chain links TRBV28 to TRBJ2-4; D is ambiguous. The germline V gene has CDR1 MDHEN and CDR2 SYDVKM. V lost 0 bases and J 0 bases, leaving 9 bases between the germline ends. The CDR3 totals 16 residues. CDR3 DNA sequence: TGTGCCAGCAGTTTATGGAAGGGAAAAGCCAAAAACATTCAGTACTTC. Translation: CASSLWKGKAKNIQYF.

The CDR3 is CASSLLRAHLTGELFF. CDR3 nucleotide sequence: TGTGCCAGCAGTTTACTTAGGGCCCACTTAACCGGGGAGCTGTTTTTT. The V call is TRBV12-3 or TRBV12-4, the J call TRBJ2-2; no clear D gene. The CDR3 covers 16 residues. The V and J ends lost 2 bases and 5 bases respectively, with 15 bases between them.

There are a few counts of this clonotype. V gene TRBV7-2 combines with J gene TRBJ1-5; a possible D gene is TRBD1 (5 bases). Trimming pared 1 base from V and 3 bases from J, leaving 10 bases between. The CDR3 has 15 amino acids. The germline gives CDR1 SGHTA, CDR2 FQGNSA. The chain's CDR3 is CASSLGGTANQPQHF. CDR3 sequence (DNA): TGTGCCAGCAGCTTAGGCGGGACGGCCAATCAGCCCCAGCATTTT.

In its sample, this clonotype was seen a few times. The chain carries TRBV6-5 and TRBJ2-2; 7 bases match TRBD2. V lost 0 bases and J lost 9; bases outside the gene matches: 13. This CDR3 is built from 17 residues. CDR1 MNHEY and CDR2 SVGAGI come from the germline V gene. The CDR3 DNA follows: TGTGCCAGCAGTTACTCGATCTTTGCGGGAGAGTCTAGGGAGCTGTTTTTT. This sequence encodes CASSYSIFAGESRELFF.

The chain recombines TRBV7-2 with TRBJ2-2, with D uncertain. CDR3 length: 15 amino acids. The V end was cut by 5 bases, the J end by 6 bases, with 16 bases between. CDR1 is SGHTA, CDR2 FQGNSA, per germline. CDR3 sequence: CASSPRFATPGELFF. CDR3 DNA: TGTGCCAGCAGCCCCCGGTTTGCGACACCCGGGGAGCTGTTTTTT.

This clonotype was found a few times. This chain links TRBV11-3 with TRBJ2-4; 9 bases fit TRBD1. The CDR3 is 15 residues long. The V gene's germline CDR1 is SGHNT and CDR2 YENEEA. The trim removed 0 bases at V and 6 bases at J, leaving 3 bases unmatched. CDR3 residues: CASSLDPGQGNIQYF. The CDR3 nucleotides are TGTGCCAGCAGCTTAGATCCGGGACAGGGAAACATTCAGTACTTC.

This clonotype was observed a few times. The chain combines TRBV7-2 with TRBJ1-4; the match to TRBD1 covers 9 bases. This CDR3 has 13 residues. V lost 3 bases and J lost 16; bases outside the gene matches: 9. Per germline, CDR1 SGHTA and CDR2 FQGNSA. The CDR3 loop reads CASSFDLGDRAFF. The CDR3 DNA is TGTGCCAGCAGCTTTGATCTGGGGGACAGGGCGTTTTTT.

V is TRBV5-1 and J is TRBJ2-5; 7 bases align to TRBD2. This CDR3 has 15 residues. The germline V gene encodes CDR1 SGHRS and CDR2 YFSETQ. V gave up 2 bases and J gave up 2 bases; unmatched junction bases: 6. The CDR3 region has the DNA TGCGCCAGCAGCTTTGGCAGCGGGGTACAAGAGACCCAGTACTTC. Protein sequence: CASSFGSGVQETQYF.

This chain uses TRBV12-3 or TRBV12-4 with TRBJ1-5; D possibly corresponds to TRBD1 (5 bases). The ends were cut back, 6 bases at V and 7 bases at J, with 13 bases in the middle. The CDR3 runs 13 residues. The CDR3 DNA reads as TGTGCCAGCAGGCTTGGGGGGAGGCAGCCCCAGCATTTT. It translates to CASRLGGRQPQHF.

The J gene is TRBJ1-2, the V gene TRBV20-1; TRBD1 might be the D (5 bases). The CDR3 length is 13 residues. In germline, CDR1 is DFQATT, CDR2 SNEGSKA (reference sequence). Trimming left V 3 bases short and J 4 bases short, with 12 bases between. For the CDR3, the DNA is TGCAGTGCTAGCGAGGGCGGGGGCTATGGCTACACCTTC. It specifies CSASEGGGYGYTF.

The chain joins TRBV7-9 to TRBJ1-5; D remains ambiguous. Between the trimmed V and J ends, which lost 0 bases and 6 bases, there was a span of 6 bases. CDR1 and CDR2 (germline): SEHNR, FQNEAQ (reference sequence). The CDR3 totals 13 residues. The CDR3: CASSLAASQPQHF. As DNA, the CDR3 is TGTGCCAGCAGCTTAGCCGCGTCTCAGCCCCAGCATTTT.

The rearrangement links TRBV9 to TRBJ2-7; 11 nucleotides align to TRBD2. The CDR3 has 15 amino acids. CDR1 and CDR2 (germline): SGDLS, YYNGEE. The J segment lost 5 bases and the V segment lost 0 bases, leaving 4 bases of the junction unmatched. CDR3 region: CASSVGIAGGNEQYF. CDR3 bases: TGTGCCAGCAGCGTAGGGATAGCGGGAGGGAACGAGCAGTACTTC.

The V call is TRBV6-2 or TRBV6-3, the J call TRBJ2-7; D ambiguous. The CDR3 consists of 13 residues. Trimming pared 4 bases from V and 2 bases from J, leaving 9 bases between. Germline CDR1 MNHEY, CDR2 SVGEGT. The CDR3 here is CASSLRTTYEQYF. In nucleotides, the CDR3 is TGTGCCAGCAGTTTAAGAACAACCTACGAGCAGTACTTC.